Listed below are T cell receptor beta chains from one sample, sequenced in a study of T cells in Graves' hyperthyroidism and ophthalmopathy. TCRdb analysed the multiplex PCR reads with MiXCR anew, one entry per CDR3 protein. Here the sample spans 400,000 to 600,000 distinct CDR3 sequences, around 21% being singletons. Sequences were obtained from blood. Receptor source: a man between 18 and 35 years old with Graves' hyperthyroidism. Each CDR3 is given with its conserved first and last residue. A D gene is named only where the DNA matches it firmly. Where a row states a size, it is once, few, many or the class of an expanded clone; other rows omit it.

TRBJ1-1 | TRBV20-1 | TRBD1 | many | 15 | CSALGDRVVNTEAFF | TGCAGTGCTCTAGGGGACAGGGTAGTTAACACTGAAGCTTTCTTT
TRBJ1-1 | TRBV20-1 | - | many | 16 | CSARDRGQGGYTEAFF | TGCAGTGCTAGAGATAGGGGACAAGGGGGTTACACTGAAGCTTTCTTT
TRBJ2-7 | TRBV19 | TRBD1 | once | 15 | CASSMRAGGSYEQYF | TGTGCCAGTAGTATGAGGGCAGGGGGTTCCTACGAGCAGTACTTC
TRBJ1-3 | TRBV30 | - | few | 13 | CALDRSSGNTIYF | TGTGCCTTGGACAGAAGCTCTGGAAACACCATATATTTT
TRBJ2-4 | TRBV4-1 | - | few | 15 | CASSQRGLEKNIQYF | TGCGCCAGCAGCCAACGGGGACTCGAGAAGAACATTCAGTACTTC
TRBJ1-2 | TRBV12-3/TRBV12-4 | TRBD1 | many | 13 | CASSRDRGLGYTF | TGTGCCAGCAGCCGGGACAGGGGGCTTGGCTACACCTTC
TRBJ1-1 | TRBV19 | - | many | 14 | CASSTPGMNTEAFF | TGTGCCAGTAGTACCCCGGGAATGAACACTGAAGCTTTCTTT
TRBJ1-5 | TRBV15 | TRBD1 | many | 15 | CATSAETGMTQPQHF | TGTGCCACCAGCGCTGAGACAGGGATGACCCAGCCCCAGCATTTT
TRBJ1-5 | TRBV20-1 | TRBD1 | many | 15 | CSARVGQGDSQPQHF | TGCAGTGCTAGAGTGGGACAGGGGGACTCCCAGCCCCAGCATTTT
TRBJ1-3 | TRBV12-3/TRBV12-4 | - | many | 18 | CASSLSVQSSGPENTIYF | TGTGCCAGCAGTTTGTCGGTTCAGTCGAGTGGGCCCGAAAACACCATATATTTT
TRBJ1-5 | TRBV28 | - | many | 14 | CASRRTPNNQPQHF | TGTGCCAGCCGTCGGACGCCCAACAATCAGCCCCAGCATTTT
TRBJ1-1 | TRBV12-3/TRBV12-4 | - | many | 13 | CASSPSLNTEAFF | TGTGCCAGCAGTCCCTCGCTGAACACTGAAGCTTTCTTT
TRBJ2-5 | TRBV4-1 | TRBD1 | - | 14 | CASSQPGQGGFAYF | TGCGCCAGCAGCCAGCCGGGACAGGGCGGTTTCGCGTACTTC
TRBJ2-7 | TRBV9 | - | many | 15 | CASSVGVGSSYEQYF | TGTGCCAGCAGCGTAGGTGTCGGCAGCTCCTACGAGCAGTACTTC
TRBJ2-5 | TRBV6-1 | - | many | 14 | CASSEPGLEETQYF | TGTGCCAGCAGTGAACCGGGCCTGGAAGAGACCCAGTACTTC
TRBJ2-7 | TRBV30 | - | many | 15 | CAWTRLGAGVYEQYF | TGTGCCTGGACCCGACTCGGGGCAGGGGTCTACGAGCAGTACTTC
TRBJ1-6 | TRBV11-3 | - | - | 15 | CASSSRDGKNSPLHF | TGTGCCAGCAGCTCCCGGGACGGAAAAAATTCACCCCTCCACTTT
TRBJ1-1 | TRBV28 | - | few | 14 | CASRYRALGTEAFF | TGTGCCAGCAGGTACAGGGCTCTGGGCACTGAAGCTTTCTTT
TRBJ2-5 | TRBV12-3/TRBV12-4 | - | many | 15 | CASSLVQGIEETQYF | TGTGCCAGCAGTTTGGTTCAGGGGATTGAAGAGACCCAGTACTTC
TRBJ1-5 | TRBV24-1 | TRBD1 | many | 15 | CATSDRTGGDQPQHF | TGTGCCACCAGTGACCGGACAGGGGGTGATCAGCCCCAGCATTTT
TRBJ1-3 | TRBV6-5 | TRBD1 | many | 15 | CASSYGTGSGNTIYF | TGTGCCAGCAGTTACGGGACAGGCTCTGGAAACACCATATATTTT
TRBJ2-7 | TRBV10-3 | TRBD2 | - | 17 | CAISGRTPGLALYEQYF | TGTGCCATCAGCGGTCGGACTCCGGGACTAGCCCTATACGAGCAGTACTTC
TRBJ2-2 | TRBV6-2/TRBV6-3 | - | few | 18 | CASSYSYQLASNTGELFF | TGTGCCAGCAGTTACTCATATCAGCTAGCGTCGAACACCGGGGAGCTGTTTTTT
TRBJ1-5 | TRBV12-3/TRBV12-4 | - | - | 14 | CASSFFREGQPQHF | TGTGCCAGCAGTTTTTTCCGGGAAGGTCAGCCCCAGCATTTT
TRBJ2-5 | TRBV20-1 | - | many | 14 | CSARDLTEGETQYF | TGCAGTGCTAGAGATCTTACAGAAGGAGAGACCCAGTACTTC
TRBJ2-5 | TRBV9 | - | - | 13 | CASSVAVQETQYF | TGTGCCAGCAGCGTAGCCGTCCAGGAGACCCAGTACTTC
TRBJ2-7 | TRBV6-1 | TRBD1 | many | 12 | CASRDSYYEQYF | TGTGCCAGCCGGGACAGCTACTACGAGCAGTACTTC
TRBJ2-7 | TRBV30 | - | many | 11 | CAWASPPGYYF | TGTGCCTGGGCAAGCCCACCGGGGTACTACTTC
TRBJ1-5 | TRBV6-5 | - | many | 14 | CASKLWTRGQPQHF | TGTGCCAGCAAGCTTTGGACCAGGGGTCAGCCCCAGCATTTT
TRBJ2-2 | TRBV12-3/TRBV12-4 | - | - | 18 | CASSLVQGDVLNTGELFF | TGTGCCAGCAGTTTGGTCCAGGGCGATGTACTGAACACCGGGGAGCTGTTTTTC
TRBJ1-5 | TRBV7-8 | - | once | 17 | CASSPVGGDTSNQPQHF | TGTGCCAGCAGCCCAGTGGGGGGCGATACGAGCAATCAGCCCCAGCATTTT
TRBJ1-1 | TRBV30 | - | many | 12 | CAGGQTNTEAFF | TGTGCCGGCGGACAGACGAACACTGAAGCTTTCTTT
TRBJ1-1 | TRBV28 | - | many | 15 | CASTPTGPRNTEAFF | TGTGCCAGCACCCCCACAGGGCCCCGAAACACTGAAGCTTTCTTT
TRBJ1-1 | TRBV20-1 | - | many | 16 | CSARDSARVMDTEAFF | TGCAGTGCTAGAGATTCGGCCAGGGTAATGGACACTGAAGCTTTCTTT
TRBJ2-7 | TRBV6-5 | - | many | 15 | CASSYEYGGTYEQYF | TGTGCCAGCAGTTACGAGTACGGCGGAACCTACGAGCAGTACTTC
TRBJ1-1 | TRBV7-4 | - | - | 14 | CASSFPFPTPEAFF | TGTGCCAGCAGCTTTCCTTTTCCAACACCTGAAGCTTTCTTT
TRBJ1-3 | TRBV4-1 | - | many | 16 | CASSQDGQLSGNTIYF | TGCGCCAGCAGCCAAGATGGGCAGCTATCTGGAAACACCATATATTTT
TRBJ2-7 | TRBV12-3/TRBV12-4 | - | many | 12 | CASSLGVGEQYF | TGTGCCAGCAGTTTAGGGGTGGGGGAGCAGTACTTC
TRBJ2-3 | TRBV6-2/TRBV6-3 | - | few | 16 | CASSYVAVTSTDTQYF | TGTGCCAGCAGTTACGTAGCGGTAACTAGCACAGATACGCAGTATTTT
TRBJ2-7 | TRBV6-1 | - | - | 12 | CATIRDLYEQYF | TGTGCCACCATCAGAGACCTCTACGAGCAGTACTTC